These 20 T cell receptor beta chains came from one sample sequenced in a study of shared clonotypes between healthy human individuals. Assay: immunoSEQ multiplex PCR; the TCRdb copy retains only in-frame clones and omits some. Of 2 million to 3 million clones in the sample, 93% are singletons; the top ten hold more than 0.35%. The sequencing sample was made of naive CD4+ T cells from PBMCs. Specified subset: CD45RA+ positively selected. The receptors were gathered from a man younger than 35 in good health. Some clones in this sample may be carry-over from other donors' samples.

This rearrangement joins TRBV5-8 to TRBJ1-5; 7 nucleotides match TRBD1. The trim removed 0 bases at V and 0 bases at J, leaving 6 bases unmatched. Germline V lookup: CDR1 SGHTS, CDR2 YDEGEE. This CDR3 is built from 17 residues. The CDR3 coding sequence is TGTGCCAGCAGCTTGGGACAGGGTATCTATAGCAATCAGCCCCAGCATTTT. Translated, it gives CASSLGQGIYSNQPQHF.

The chain links TRBV18 to TRBJ2-6, with 7 bases lining up with TRBD1. CDR3 length: 18 amino acids. V was clipped by 2 bases and J by 0 bases; unmatched bases: 7. Per the germline V gene, CDR1 is KGHSH and CDR2 is LQKENI. The CDR3 DNA reads as TGTGCCAGCTCACCAACGACAGGGAGAAGCTCTGGGGCCAACGTCCTGACTTTC. As protein: CASSPTTGRSSGANVLTF. Together with reference TRBV18 and TRBJ2-6, the CDR3 gives the full variable domain: NAGVMQNPRHLVRRRGQEARLRCSPMKGHSHVYWYRQLPEEGLKFMVYLQKENIIDESGMPKERFSAEFPKEGPSILRIQQVVRGDSAAYFCASSPTTGRSSGANVLTFGAGSRLTVL.

The J gene is TRBJ2-5, the V gene TRBV5-1; D may be TRBD1 (6 bases). Germline V gives CDR1 SGHRS, CDR2 YFSETQ. The CDR3 is made up of 14 amino acids. Trimming took off 1 base at V and 5 bases at J, with 12 bases between the two ends. DNA for the CDR3: TGCGCCAGCAGCTTGTCAACAGGGTCGGAGACCCAGTACTTC. This codes for CASSLSTGSETQYF.

The V gene is TRBV4-2, the J gene TRBJ2-1; 10 nucleotides agree with TRBD2. The V gene end was trimmed by 4 bases and the J gene end by 5 bases; junction bases not matched to a gene: 5. Germline-derived CDR1 and CDR2 are LGHNA and YNFKEQ. CDR3 size: 15 residues. This chain's CDR3 is CASSRGTSADNEQFF. DNA for the CDR3: TGTGCCAGCAGCCGTGGGACTAGCGCCGACAATGAGCAGTTCTTC.

The V gene is TRBV28, the J gene TRBJ1-2, with 10 nucleotides matching TRBD1. Germline CDR1 and CDR2: MDHEN and SYDVKM. CDR3 length: 15 residues. Unmatched junction bases numbered 8, after V lost 6 bases and J lost 4 bases. The CDR3 loop is CASSKHRTGGYGYTF. The CDR3 nucleotides read TGTGCCAGCAGCAAACACCGGACAGGGGGCTATGGCTACACCTTC.

This clone was seen a few times. The identical CDR3 is also encoded by other nucleotide sequences in the sample. This chain joins TRBV2 and TRBJ1-5; D is possibly TRBD1 (5 bases). V gave up 4 bases and J gave up 5 bases, with 9 bases separating them. Germline loops: CDR1 SNHLY, CDR2 FYNNEI. The CDR3 is made up of 13 amino acids. The CDR3 coding sequence is TGTGCCAGCAGTGGAACAGGTGATCAGCCCCAGCATTTT. Amino acid sequence: CASSGTGDQPQHF.

The chain employs TRBV6-1 and TRBJ2-3; TRBD1 matches 7 bases. The CDR3 loop spans 14 amino acids. V lost 6 bases to trimming and J lost 2 bases; unmatched junction nucleotides: 5. Germline V lookup: CDR1 MNHNS, CDR2 SASEGT. The CDR3 sequence is CASSLDRTTDTQYF. For the CDR3, the DNA is TGTGCCAGCAGCTTGGACAGGACCACAGATACGCAGTATTTT.

Notes on this clone: Distinct nucleotide sequences in the sample also encode this CDR3. The gene calls are TRBV10-3 and TRBJ1-5, with unresolved D. CDR3 length equals 12 residues. Germline V gene data show CDR1 as ENHRY and CDR2 as SYGVKD. V gave up 4 bases and J gave up 5 bases, with 6 bases separating them. The CDR3 coding sequence is TGTGCCATCAGTGCCGGGGATCAGCCCCAGCATTTT. It codes for CAISAGDQPQHF.

This clone came up a few times. The chain has TRBV28 and TRBJ1-5; no reliable D call. V dropped 8 bases and J dropped 6 bases, with 11 bases sitting between them. CDR3 length: 12 residues. The germline V gene has CDR1 MDHEN and CDR2 SYDVKM. The CDR3 nucleotides read TGTGCCAGCGATTCGGGTTCTCAGCCCCAGCATTTT. Translation: CASDSGSQPQHF.

The rearrangement uses TRBV7-2 and TRBJ2-1; D possibly corresponds to TRBD1 (5 bases). Germline V gene data show CDR1 as SGHTA and CDR2 as FQGNSA. V was shortened by 0 bases and J by 2 bases, with 14 bases between the two germline ends. CDR3 length equals 17 residues. CDR3 residues: CASSLAASRQPYNEQFF. The DNA of the CDR3 is TGTGCCAGCAGCTTAGCCGCTTCCAGACAGCCCTACAATGAGCAGTTCTTC.

V gene TRBV18 combines with J gene TRBJ1-5; D is possibly TRBD1 (5 bases). The germline CDR1 and CDR2 sequences are KGHSH and LQKENI. CDR3 length: 15 amino acids. Trimming left V 2 bases short and J 3 bases short, with 11 bases between. The CDR3 bases are TGTGCCAGCTCACCAATGGCAGGGAACAATCAGCCCCAGCATTTT. Translated: CASSPMAGNNQPQHF.

The count of this clone is one. This chain connects TRBV7-2 to TRBJ2-6; no firm D call. Germline loops: CDR1 SGHTA, CDR2 FQGNSA. With 5 bases removed from V and 0 bases from J, the gap between germline ends came to 5 bases. The CDR3 totals 14 residues. CDR3 DNA sequence: TGTGCCAGCAGCCGGAGCTCTGGGGCCAACGTCCTGACTTTC. Protein sequence: CASSRSSGANVLTF. Complete variable domain (other parts from reference TRBV7-2 and TRBJ2-6): GAGVSQSPSNKVTEKGKDVELRCDPISGHTALYWYRQSLGQGLEFLIYFQGNSAPDKSGLPSDRFSAERTGGSVSTLTIQRTQQEDSAVYLCASSRSSGANVLTFGAGSRLTVL.

For this clone: Distinct nucleotide sequences in the sample also encode this CDR3. The V gene is TRBV19, the J gene TRBJ2-4, with D perhaps being TRBD1 or TRBD2 (5 bases each). Trimming cost V 0 bases and J 7 bases, with 7 bases left between them. Germline V lookup: CDR1 LNHDA, CDR2 SQIVND (reference sequence). The CDR3 consists of 13 residues. CDR3 amino acids: CASSIEEGNIQYF. Written as DNA, the CDR3 is TGTGCCAGTAGTATAGAAGAGGGGAACATTCAGTACTTC.

The chain carries TRBV5-1 and TRBJ2-1; no clear D gene. This CDR3 is 15 amino acids long. CDR1 SGHRS and CDR2 YFSETQ come from the germline V gene. V was clipped by 4 bases and J by 0 bases, with 11 bases between them. The CDR3, as DNA: TGCGCCAGCAGCGGATACACGGGCTCCTACAATGAGCAGTTCTTC. It translates to CASSGYTGSYNEQFF.

The chain uses TRBV5-1 and TRBJ2-1, with 16 bases aligning to TRBD2. Germline V lookup: CDR1 SGHRS, CDR2 YFSETQ. The ends lost 5 bases at V and 7 bases at J; junction bases unmatched: 3. There are 15 residues in the CDR3. The CDR3 sequence: CASRSGLAGGNEQFF. In DNA, the CDR3 is TGCGCCAGCAGGTCGGGACTAGCGGGAGGGAATGAGCAGTTCTTC.

Comments on this clone: Other DNA sequences in the same sample also yield this CDR3. The V call is TRBV18, the J call TRBJ2-5, with a weak D call TRBD2 (6 bases). Germline CDR1 reads KGHSH; CDR2 reads LQKENI. Trimming removed 3 bases from V and 5 bases from J, with 10 bases in between. The CDR3 extends over 13 amino acids. Here the CDR3 reads CASSPRGRETQYF. For the CDR3, the DNA is TGTGCCAGCTCACCGCGGGGCCGGGAGACCCAGTACTTC.

With respect to this clone: This CDR3 is also generated by other DNA sequences in the sample. The chain links TRBV6-1 to TRBJ2-6; 7 positions agree with TRBD1. Germline CDR1 reads MNHNS; CDR2 reads SASEGT. The V and J ends lost 8 bases and 2 bases, in that order; junction bases with no gene match: 3. The CDR3 spans 14 residues. The CDR3, as DNA: TGTGCCAGCTCCGACAGGGCTGGGGCCAACGTCCTGACTTTC. Amino acids: CASSDRAGANVLTF.

The V call is TRBV6-5, the J call TRBJ1-5; D perhaps matches TRBD1 (5 bases). The CDR3 is made up of 15 amino acids. Germline CDR1 is MNHEY and CDR2 is SVGAGI. Trimming cost V 0 bases and J 7 bases, with 13 bases left between them. DNA of the CDR3: TGTGCCAGCAGTTACTCGGGGGGTAAGGGGCAGCCCCAGCATTTT. Residues: CASSYSGGKGQPQHF.

The V call is TRBV10-3, the J call TRBJ2-1, with 8 bases matching TRBD2. From germline, CDR1 is ENHRY and CDR2 SYGVKD. This CDR3 has 17 residues. Germline trimming cut 3 bases from V and 5 bases from J; bases unmatched to any gene: 12. CDR3 DNA sequence: TGTGCCATCAGTGAACAAACTCTAGCGGGCGGTAACAATGAGCAGTTCTTC. Encoded protein: CAISEQTLAGGNNEQFF.

The genes are TRBV27 and TRBJ1-1; 8 nucleotides match TRBD1. The CDR3 runs to 14 residues. Germline trimming cut 5 bases from V and 5 bases from J; bases unmatched to any gene: 7. Germline loops: CDR1 MNHEY, CDR2 SMNVEV (reference sequence). This chain's CDR3 is CASSDPRQGTEAFF. For the CDR3, the DNA is TGTGCCAGCAGTGACCCGAGACAGGGGACTGAAGCTTTCTTT.